This T cell receptor beta chain is from a study of beta chain features in type 1 diabetes. The wider study: On cell yields, gender and age, patients and healthy donors were similar.

This clone has a handful of counts. Its antigen is unknown. The study reverse transcribed the entire isolated RNA, so it sequenced expressed TCRB transcripts. Sequencing used immunoSEQ multiplex PCR; TCRdb keeps in-frame clones, though not all of them. The sample shows a few hundred thousand clones, around 22% of them seen only once. Study results and caveats: Shortening of TCRB CDR3s, moderate but significant, appeared in all four CD4+ subsets of Type 1 diabetes patients.

This CDR3 comprises 12 residues. V was pared by 3 bases and J by 0 bases, with 2 bases between. Germline V gives CDR1 MNHNS, CDR2 SASEGT. The V gene is TRBV6-1, the J gene TRBJ1-2, with D hard to call. Material for sequencing was naive CD4+ T cells from blood. This TCR was recovered from a woman in her 30s with type 1 diabetes. CDR3 residues: CASSDTNYGYTF. The CDR3 DNA is TGTGCCAGCAGTGATACTAACTATGGCTACACCTTC.